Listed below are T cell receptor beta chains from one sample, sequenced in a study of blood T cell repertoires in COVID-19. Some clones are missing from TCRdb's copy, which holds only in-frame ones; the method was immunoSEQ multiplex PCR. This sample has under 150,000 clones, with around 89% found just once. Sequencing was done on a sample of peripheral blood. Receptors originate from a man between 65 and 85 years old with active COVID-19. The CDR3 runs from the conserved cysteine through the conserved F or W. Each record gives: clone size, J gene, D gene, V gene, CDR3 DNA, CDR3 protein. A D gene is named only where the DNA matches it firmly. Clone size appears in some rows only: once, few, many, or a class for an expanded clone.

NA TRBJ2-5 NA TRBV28 TGTGCCAGCACCAATGCGATTGAGACCCAGTACTTC CASTNAIETQYF
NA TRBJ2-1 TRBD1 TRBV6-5 TGTGCCAGCAGGGACAGGGGATCGTACAATGAGCAGTTCTTC CASRDRGSYNEQFF
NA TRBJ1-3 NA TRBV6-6 TGTGCCAGCAGTGGAGACAGCTCTGGAAACACCATATATTTT CASSGDSSGNTIYF
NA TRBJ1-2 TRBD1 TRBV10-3 TGTGCCATCAGAGAAGGGACAGGGGGAGGGAGTGGCTACACCTTC CAIREGTGGGSGYTF
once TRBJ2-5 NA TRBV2 TGTGCCAGCCTATCCGCGCAAGAGACCCAGTACTTC CASLSAQETQYF
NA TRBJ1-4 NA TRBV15 TGTGCCACCAGCAGAGATCGTAGGGGTGGCGAAAAACTGTTTTTT CATSRDRRGGEKLFF
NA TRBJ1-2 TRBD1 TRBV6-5 TGTGCCAACCAGGGGGCGGGCTATGGCTACACCTTC CANQGAGYGYTF
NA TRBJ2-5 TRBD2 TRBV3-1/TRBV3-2 TGTGCCAGCAGCCAAGGGGCAAAGGGACTAGCGGGCTTAGAGACCCAGTACTTC CASSQGAKGLAGLETQYF
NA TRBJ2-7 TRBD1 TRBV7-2 TGTGCCAGCAGCCGGACAGGGTTGTACGAGCAGTACTTC CASSRTGLYEQYF
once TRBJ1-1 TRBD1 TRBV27 TGTGCCAGCAGTAGGGACAGGGTGCAGAACACTGAAGCTTTCTTT CASSRDRVQNTEAFF
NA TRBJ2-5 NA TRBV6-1 TGTGCCAGCAGTGACGATTACTTTACAGGGTCGGAGACCCAGTACTTC CASSDDYFTGSETQYF
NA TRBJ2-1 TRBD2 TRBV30 TGTGCCTGGAGTGCACGACTAGCCCGGGACAATGAGCAGTTCTTC CAWSARLARDNEQFF
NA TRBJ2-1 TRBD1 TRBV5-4 TGTGCCAGCAGCAGGGGGACAGGGGGCTCCTACAATGAGCAGTTCTTC CASSRGTGGSYNEQFF
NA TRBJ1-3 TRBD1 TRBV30 TGTGCCTGGAGTACAGGGGGCTCTGGAAACACCATATATTTT CAWSTGGSGNTIYF
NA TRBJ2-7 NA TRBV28 TGTGCCAGCAGAAGACAGTCCTACGAGCAGTACTTC CASRRQSYEQYF
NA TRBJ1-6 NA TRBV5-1 TGCGCCAGCAGCCCTGAGGGGGGGAGTGGCTCACCCCTCCACTTT CASSPEGGSGSPLHF
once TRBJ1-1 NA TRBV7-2 TGTGCCAGCAGCTTTTCCCGACAGTACACTGAAGCTTTCTTT CASSFSRQYTEAFF
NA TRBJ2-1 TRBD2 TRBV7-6 TGTGCCAGCAGCTTAAGACTAGCGGGAGTTGTCAATGAGCAGTTCTTC CASSLRLAGVVNEQFF
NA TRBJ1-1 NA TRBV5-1 TGCGCCAGCAGCTTGGGACTGGCGAACACTGAAGCTTTCTTT CASSLGLANTEAFF
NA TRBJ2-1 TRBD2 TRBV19 TGTGCCAGTAGTATCAAAGCGGGAGGTTCGTATGAGCAGTTCTTC CASSIKAGGSYEQFF
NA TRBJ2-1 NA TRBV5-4 TGTGCCAGCAGCCTTTGGGCCCTGTTCTTC CASSLWALFF
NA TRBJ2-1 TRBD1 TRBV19 TGTGCCAGTAGTATAGCCCAGGGCCGACAGGGGGGGTACAATGAGCAGTTCTTC CASSIAQGRQGGYNEQFF
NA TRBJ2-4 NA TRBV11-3 TGTGCCAGCAGGGGAGCGGGCGCCAAAAACATTCAGTACTTC CASRGAGAKNIQYF
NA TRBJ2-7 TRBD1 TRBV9 TGTGCCAGCAGCGCCCGGACAGGGGTGGGGGAGCAGTACTTC CASSARTGVGEQYF
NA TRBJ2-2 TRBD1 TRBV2 TGTGCCAGCAGGGGGGACAGGAACACCGGGGAGCTGTTTTTT CASRGDRNTGELFF
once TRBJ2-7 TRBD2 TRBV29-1 TGCAGCGCCAACGAGGGGCGGGAGGTATACGAGCAGTACTTC CSANEGREVYEQYF
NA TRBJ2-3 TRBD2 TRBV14 TGTGCCAGCAGCCTCAGCGGGAGGGCCAAGGATACGCAGTATTTT CASSLSGRAKDTQYF
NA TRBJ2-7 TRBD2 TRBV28 TGTGCCAGCAGTTTGAGCGGCGGGAGGGCCTCCTACGAGCAGTACTTC CASSLSGGRASYEQYF
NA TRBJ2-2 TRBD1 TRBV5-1 TGCGCCAGCAGCTTAGGGACAGGGGTTATCAACACCGGGGAGCTGTTTTTT CASSLGTGVINTGELFF
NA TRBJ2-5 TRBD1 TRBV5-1 TGCGCCAGCAGCCCCTCTCCTCGACAGGGCCAAGAGACCCAGTACTTC CASSPSPRQGQETQYF
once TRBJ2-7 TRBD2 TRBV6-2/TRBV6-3 TGTGCCAGCAGTTACTCTACTAGCGGGAGGCCACACGAGCAGTACTTC CASSYSTSGRPHEQYF
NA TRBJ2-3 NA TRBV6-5 TGTGCCAGCACTGGGGGGGGCGGTAGCACAGATACGCAGTATTTT CASTGGGGSTDTQYF